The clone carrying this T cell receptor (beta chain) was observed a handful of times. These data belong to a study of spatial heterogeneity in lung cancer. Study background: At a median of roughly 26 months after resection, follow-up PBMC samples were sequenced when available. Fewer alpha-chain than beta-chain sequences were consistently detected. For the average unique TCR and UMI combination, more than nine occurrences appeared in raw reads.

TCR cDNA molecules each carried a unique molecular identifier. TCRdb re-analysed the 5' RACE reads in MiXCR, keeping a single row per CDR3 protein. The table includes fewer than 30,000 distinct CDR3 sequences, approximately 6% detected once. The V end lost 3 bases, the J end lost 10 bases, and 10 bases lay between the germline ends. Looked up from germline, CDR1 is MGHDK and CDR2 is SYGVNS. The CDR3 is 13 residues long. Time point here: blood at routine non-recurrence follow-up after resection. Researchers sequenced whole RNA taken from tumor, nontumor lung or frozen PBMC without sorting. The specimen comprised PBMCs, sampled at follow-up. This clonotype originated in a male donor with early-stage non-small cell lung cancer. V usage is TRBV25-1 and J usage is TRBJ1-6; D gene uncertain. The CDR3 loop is CASSDVDGSPLHF. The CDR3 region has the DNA TGTGCCAGCAGTGATGTCGACGGGTCACCCCTCCACTTT.